There are a few counts of the clone carrying this T cell receptor beta chain. Germline CDR1 is SEHNR and CDR2 is FQNEAQ (reference sequence). V dropped 5 bases and J dropped 1 base, with 14 bases sitting between them. The length of the CDR3 is 16 residues. These data are taken from a study of blood T cell repertoires in COVID-19. Study summary: Nucleic acid was either cDNA or gDNA, and it came from T cells, B-cell-depleted T cells, or PBMCs.

Original analysis: Using reference gene primer amplification, nucleated cell counts were estimated. Only in-frame clones appear in the TCRdb table, and some are missing; sequencing was by immunoSEQ multiplex PCR. V and J calls and clone size are copied from that table; D and trimming were computed from the DNA. The sample carries 150,000 to 200,000 clones, roughly 74% recorded once. Sequences were obtained from peripheral blood. The rearrangement joins TRBV7-9 to TRBJ2-2, with no clear D. This TCR came from a woman over 75 with acute or convalescent COVID-19. In DNA form, the CDR3 reads TGTGCCAGCAGCCCCGGGTCGAACCTGAACACCGGGGAGCTGTTTTTT. The encoded protein is CASSPGSNLNTGELFF. The complete variable domain, with remaining parts taken from reference TRBV7-9 and TRBJ2-2, reads DTGVSQNPRHKITKRGQNVTFRCDPISEHNRLYWYRQTLGQGPEFLTYFQNEAQLEKSRLLSDRFSAERPKGSFSTLEIQRTEQGDSAMYLCASSPGSNLNTGELFFGEGSRLTVL.